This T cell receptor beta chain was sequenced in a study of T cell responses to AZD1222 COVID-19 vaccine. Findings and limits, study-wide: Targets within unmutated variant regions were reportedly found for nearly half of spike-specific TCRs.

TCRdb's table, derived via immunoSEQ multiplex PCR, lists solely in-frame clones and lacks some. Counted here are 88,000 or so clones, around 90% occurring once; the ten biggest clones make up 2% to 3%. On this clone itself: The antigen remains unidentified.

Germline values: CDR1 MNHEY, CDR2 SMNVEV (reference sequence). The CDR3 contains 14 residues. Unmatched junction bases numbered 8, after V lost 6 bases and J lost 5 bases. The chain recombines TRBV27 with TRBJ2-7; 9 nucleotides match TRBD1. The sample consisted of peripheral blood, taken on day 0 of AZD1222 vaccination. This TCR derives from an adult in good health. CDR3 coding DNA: TGTGCCAGCAGAACAGGGGGCCTAGCCAACGAGCAGTACTTC. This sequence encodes CASRTGGLANEQYF.